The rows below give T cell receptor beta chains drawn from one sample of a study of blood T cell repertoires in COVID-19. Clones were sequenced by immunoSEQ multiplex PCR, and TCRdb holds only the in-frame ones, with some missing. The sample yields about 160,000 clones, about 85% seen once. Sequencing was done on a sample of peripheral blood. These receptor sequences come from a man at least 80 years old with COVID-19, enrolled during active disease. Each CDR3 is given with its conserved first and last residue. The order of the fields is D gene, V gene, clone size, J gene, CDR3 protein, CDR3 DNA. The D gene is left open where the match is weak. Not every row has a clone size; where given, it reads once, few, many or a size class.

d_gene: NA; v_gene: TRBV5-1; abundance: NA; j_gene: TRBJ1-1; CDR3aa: CASSLGAEMNTEAFF; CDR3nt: TGCGCCAGCAGCTTGGGGGCAGAAATGAACACTGAAGCTTTCTTT
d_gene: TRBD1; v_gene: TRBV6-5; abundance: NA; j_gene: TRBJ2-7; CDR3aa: CASSFRTGSYEQYF; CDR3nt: TGTGCCAGCAGTTTCAGGACAGGTTCCTACGAGCAGTACTTC
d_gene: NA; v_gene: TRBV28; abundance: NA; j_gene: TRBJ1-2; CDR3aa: CASSSPREGSYGYTF; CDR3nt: TGTGCCAGCAGTTCCCCGAGAGAAGGGAGCTATGGCTACACCTTC
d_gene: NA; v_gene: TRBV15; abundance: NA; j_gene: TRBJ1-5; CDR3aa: CATSRASGVGQPQHF; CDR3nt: TGTGCCACCAGCAGAGCTTCAGGGGTTGGGCAGCCCCAGCATTTT
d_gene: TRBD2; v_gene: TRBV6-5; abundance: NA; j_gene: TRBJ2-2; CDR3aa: CASRGAGYTGELFF; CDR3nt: TGTGCTTCCCGTGGAGCGGGGTACACCGGGGAGCTGTTTTTT
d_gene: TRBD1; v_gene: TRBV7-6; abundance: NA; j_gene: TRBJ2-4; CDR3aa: CASSLGTGEVDIQYF; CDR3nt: TGTGCCAGCAGCCTCGGGACAGGGGAAGTTGACATTCAGTACTTC
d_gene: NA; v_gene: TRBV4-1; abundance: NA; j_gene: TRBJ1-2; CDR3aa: CASRPALLGGYTF; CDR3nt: TGCGCCAGCAGGCCCGCCCTCCTCGGTGGCTACACCTTC
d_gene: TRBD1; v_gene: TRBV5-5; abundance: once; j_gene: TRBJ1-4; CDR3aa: CASIRGRIHEKLFF; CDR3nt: TGTGCCAGCATCAGGGGGAGAATCCATGAAAAACTGTTTTTT
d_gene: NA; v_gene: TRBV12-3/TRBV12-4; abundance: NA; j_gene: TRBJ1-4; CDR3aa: CASSYREGKLFF; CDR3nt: TGTGCCAGCAGTTACAGGGAGGGAAAACTGTTTTTT
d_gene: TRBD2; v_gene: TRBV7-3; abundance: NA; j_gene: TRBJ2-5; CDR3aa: CASSLGLAGGRKTQYF; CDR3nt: TGTGCCAGCAGCTTAGGACTAGCGGGGGGGCGGAAGACCCAGTACTTC
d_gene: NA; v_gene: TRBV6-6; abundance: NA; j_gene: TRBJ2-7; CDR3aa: CASSRVWSSYEQYF; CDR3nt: TGTGCCAGCAGCCGAGTATGGAGCTCCTACGAGCAGTACTTC
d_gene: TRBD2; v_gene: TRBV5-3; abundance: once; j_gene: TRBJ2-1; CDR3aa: CARSQWTSGGQFF; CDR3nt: TGTGCCAGAAGCCAATGGACTAGCGGGGGTCAGTTCTTC
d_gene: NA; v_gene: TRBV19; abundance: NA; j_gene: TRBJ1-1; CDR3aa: CASTTMPGMNTEAFF; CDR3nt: TGTGCCAGTACCACCATGCCCGGGATGAACACTGAAGCTTTCTTT
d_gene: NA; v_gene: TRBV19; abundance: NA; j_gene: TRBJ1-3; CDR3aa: CASKPAGSGNTIYF; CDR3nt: TGTGCCAGTAAGCCAGCGGGCTCTGGAAACACCATATATTTT
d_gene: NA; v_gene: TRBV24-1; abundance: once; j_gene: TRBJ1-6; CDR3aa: CATSSGNSPLHF; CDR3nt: TGTGCCACCAGCAGCGGTAATTCACCCCTCCACTTT
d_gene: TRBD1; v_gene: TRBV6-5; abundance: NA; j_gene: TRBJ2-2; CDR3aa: CASSPGTGGTGELFF; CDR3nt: TGTGCCAGCAGTCCCGGGACAGGGGGCACCGGGGAGCTGTTTTTT
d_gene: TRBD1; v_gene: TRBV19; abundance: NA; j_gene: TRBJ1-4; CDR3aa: CASSGQGDEKLFF; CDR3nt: TGTGCCAGTAGTGGACAGGGGGACGAAAAACTGTTTTTT
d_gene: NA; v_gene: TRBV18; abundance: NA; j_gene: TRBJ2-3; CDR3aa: CASSHGTKGGDTQYF; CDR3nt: TGTGCCAGCTCACATGGGACAAAAGGAGGAGATACGCAGTATTTT
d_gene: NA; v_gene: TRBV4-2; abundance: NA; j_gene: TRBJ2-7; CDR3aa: CASSPSRDFYEQYF; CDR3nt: TGTGCCAGCAGCCCATCGAGGGACTTCTACGAGCAGTACTTC
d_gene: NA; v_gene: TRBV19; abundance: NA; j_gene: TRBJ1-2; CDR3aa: CASSMYGDYGYTF; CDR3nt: TGTGCCAGTAGTATGTACGGGGACTATGGCTACACCTTC
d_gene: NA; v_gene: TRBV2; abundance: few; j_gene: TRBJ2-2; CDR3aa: CASSQASRTGELFF; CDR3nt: TGTGCCAGCAGCCAGGCGTCCAGAACCGGGGAGCTGTTTTTT
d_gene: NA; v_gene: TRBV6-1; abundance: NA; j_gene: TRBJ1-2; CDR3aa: CASSDLPDSGYGYTF; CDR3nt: TGTGCCAGCAGTGACCTGCCCGATTCAGGCTATGGCTACACCTTC
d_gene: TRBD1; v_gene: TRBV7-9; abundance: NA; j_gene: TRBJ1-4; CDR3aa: CASSLTGGASEKLFF; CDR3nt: TGTGCCAGCAGCCTCACAGGGGGCGCTTCTGAAAAACTGTTTTTT
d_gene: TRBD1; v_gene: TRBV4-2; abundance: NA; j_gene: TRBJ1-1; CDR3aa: CASSQVGRTGNTEAFF; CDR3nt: TGTGCCAGCAGCCAAGTGGGTAGGACAGGGAACACTGAAGCTTTCTTT
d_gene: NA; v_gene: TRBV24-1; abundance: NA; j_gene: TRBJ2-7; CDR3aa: CATSDSSQYF; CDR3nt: TGTGCCACCAGTGATTCATCCCAGTACTTC
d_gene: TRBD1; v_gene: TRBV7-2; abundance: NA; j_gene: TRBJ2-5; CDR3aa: CASSQGQVFRETQYF; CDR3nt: TGTGCCAGCAGCCAAGGACAGGTGTTTCGAGAGACCCAGTACTTC
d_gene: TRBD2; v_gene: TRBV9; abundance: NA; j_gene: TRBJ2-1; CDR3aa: CASSVVGGAGNEQFF; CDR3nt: TGTGCCAGCAGCGTAGTCGGGGGGGCCGGGAATGAGCAGTTCTTC
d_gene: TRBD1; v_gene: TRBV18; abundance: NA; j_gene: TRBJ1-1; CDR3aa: CASSHGQGENSDTEAFF; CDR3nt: TGTGCCAGCTCACACGGACAGGGAGAGAACTCGGACACTGAAGCTTTCTTT
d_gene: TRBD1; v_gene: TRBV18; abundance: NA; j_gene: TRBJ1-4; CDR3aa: CASSRGQKNEKLFF; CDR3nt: TGTGCCAGCTCGAGGGGACAGAAAAATGAAAAACTGTTTTTT
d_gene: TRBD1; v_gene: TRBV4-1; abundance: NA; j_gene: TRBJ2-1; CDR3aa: CASSQDRTGGWNEQFF; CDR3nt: TGCGCCAGCAGCCAAGACAGGACAGGGGGATGGAATGAGCAGTTCTTC
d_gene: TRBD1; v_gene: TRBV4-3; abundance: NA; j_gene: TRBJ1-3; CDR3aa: CASSQQGEGNTIYF; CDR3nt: TGCGCCAGCAGCCAACAGGGGGAGGGAAACACCATATATTTT
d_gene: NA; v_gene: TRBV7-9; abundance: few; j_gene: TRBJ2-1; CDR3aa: CASSLVPSGLNNEQFF; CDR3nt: TGTGCCAGCAGCTTAGTTCCCTCGGGACTCAACAATGAGCAGTTCTTC
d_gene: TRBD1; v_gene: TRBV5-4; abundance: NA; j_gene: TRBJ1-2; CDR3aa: CASNLGQGAEGYTF; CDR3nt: TGTGCCAGCAACCTAGGACAGGGGGCGGAAGGCTACACCTTC
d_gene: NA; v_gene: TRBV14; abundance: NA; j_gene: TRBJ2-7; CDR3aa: CASSQEIVSSYEQYF; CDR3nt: TGTGCCAGCAGCCAAGAAATTGTATCCTCCTACGAGCAGTACTTC
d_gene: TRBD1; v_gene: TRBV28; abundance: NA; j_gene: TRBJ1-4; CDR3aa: CASNPTGVREKLFF; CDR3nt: TGTGCCAGCAATCCTACAGGGGTTAGGGAAAAACTGTTTTTT
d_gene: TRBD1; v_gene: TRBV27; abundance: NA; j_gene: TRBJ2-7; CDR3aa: CASSPRPGGDEQYF; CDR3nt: TGTGCCAGCAGTCCACGGCCAGGGGGCGACGAGCAGTACTTC
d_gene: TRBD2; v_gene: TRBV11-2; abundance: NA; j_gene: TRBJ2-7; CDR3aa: CASSSRLTSGGAAHEQYF; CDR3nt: TGTGCCAGCAGCTCAAGACTAACTAGCGGGGGGGCAGCCCACGAGCAGTACTTC
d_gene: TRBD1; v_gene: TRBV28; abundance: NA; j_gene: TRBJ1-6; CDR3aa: CASRFYRGSKSPLHF; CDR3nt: TGTGCCAGCCGCTTTTACAGGGGGTCTAAGTCACCCCTCCACTTT
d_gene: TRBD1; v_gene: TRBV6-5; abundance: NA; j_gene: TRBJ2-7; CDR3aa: CASRQGVQGYEQYF; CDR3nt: TGTGCCAGCAGACAGGGGGTACAGGGCTACGAGCAGTACTTC
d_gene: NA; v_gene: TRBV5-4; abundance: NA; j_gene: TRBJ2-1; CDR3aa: CASSLGGGALNEQFF; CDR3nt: TGTGCCAGCAGCTTGGGTGGGGGGGCCTTAAATGAGCAGTTCTTC
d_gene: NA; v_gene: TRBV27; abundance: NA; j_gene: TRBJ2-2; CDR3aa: CASSWQGNTGELFF; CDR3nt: TGTGCCAGCAGTTGGCAGGGGAACACCGGGGAGCTGTTTTTT
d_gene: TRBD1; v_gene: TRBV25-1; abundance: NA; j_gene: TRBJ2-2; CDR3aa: CASSDGRGPTGELFF; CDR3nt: TGTGCCAGCAGTGACGGCAGGGGGCCCACCGGGGAGCTGTTTTTT
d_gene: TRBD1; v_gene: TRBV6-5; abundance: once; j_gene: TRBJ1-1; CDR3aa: CASSDRGLNTEAFF; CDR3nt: TGTGCCAGCAGCGACAGGGGGCTGAACACTGAAGCTTTCTTT
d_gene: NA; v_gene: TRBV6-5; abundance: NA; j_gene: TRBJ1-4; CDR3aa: CASRSGAANEKLFF; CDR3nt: TGTGCCAGCCGATCGGGAGCGGCTAATGAAAAACTGTTTTTT
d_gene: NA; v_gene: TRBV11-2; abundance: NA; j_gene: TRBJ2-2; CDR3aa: CASSLSRAGELFF; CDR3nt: TGTGCCAGCAGCCTCAGCCGGGCCGGGGAGCTGTTTTTT
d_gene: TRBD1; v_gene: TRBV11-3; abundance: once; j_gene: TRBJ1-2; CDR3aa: CASSGPGTDRYGYTF; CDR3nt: TGTGCCAGCAGCGGCCCAGGGACAGACCGCTATGGCTACACCTTC
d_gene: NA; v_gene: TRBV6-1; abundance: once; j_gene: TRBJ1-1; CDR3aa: CASSDRVGTEAFF; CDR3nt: TGTGCCAGCAGTGACAGGGTCGGCACTGAAGCTTTCTTT
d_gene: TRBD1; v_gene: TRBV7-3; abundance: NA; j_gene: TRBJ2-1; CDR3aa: CASSLTGTGGHEQFF; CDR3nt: TGTGCCAGCAGCCTAACCGGGACAGGGGGGCATGAGCAGTTCTTC
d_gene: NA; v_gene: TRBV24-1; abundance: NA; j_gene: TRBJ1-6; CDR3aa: CATEEGPNSPLHF; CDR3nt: TGTGCCACCGAAGAGGGCCCTAATTCACCCCTCCACTTT
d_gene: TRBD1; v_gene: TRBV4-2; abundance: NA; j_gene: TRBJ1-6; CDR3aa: CASSQDTGGAVYNSPLHF; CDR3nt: TGTGCCAGCAGCCAAGACACAGGGGGCGCTGTATATAATTCACCCCTCCACTTT
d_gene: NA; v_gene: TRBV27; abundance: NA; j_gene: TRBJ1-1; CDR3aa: CASSQQGNTEAFF; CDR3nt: TGTGCCAGCAGCCAACAGGGGAACACTGAAGCTTTCTTT